This TCR beta chain was identified in a study of blood T cells in healthy people across ages. The study's findings and limits: A strong correlation between TCR beta diversity and naive T cell percentage was seen. Donors of long life had a larger count of naive CD4+ cells and greater diversity than aged donors.

As to this clonotype: Its cognate antigen is unknown.

The CDR3 length is 17 residues. Germline-derived CDR1 and CDR2 are SGHDN and FVKESK. V shed 1 base and J shed 5 bases, with 18 bases lying between them. It was with a sample-barcoded 5' primer and a J-beta primer mix that a second PCR of roughly 7 to 12 cycles was run. The authors tagged each cDNA molecule using a template-switch adaptor with 12 random nucleotides. Individual samples furnished no less than 3 million CDR3-containing paired-end reads apiece. Each CDR3 protein is one row after TCRdb ran MiXCR on the 5' RACE reads. The data show some 1,500,000 distinct CDR3 sequences, about 42% seen once.

This TCR was recovered from a woman aged 18-29 years in good health. The specimen was blood. The chain links TRBV14 to TRBJ2-1; D is uncertain. In DNA, the CDR3 is TGTGCCAGCAGCCAAGTTATGGATCGGAACGATAACAATGAGCAGTTCTTC. Its protein product is CASSQVMDRNDNNEQFF. Variable domain in full (rest from reference TRBV14 and TRBJ2-1): EAGVTQFPSHSVIEKGQTVTLRCDPISGHDNLYWYRRVMGKEIKFLLHFVKESKQDESGMPNNRFLAERTGGTYSTLKVQPAELEDSGVYFCASSQVMDRNDNNEQFFGPGTRLTVL.